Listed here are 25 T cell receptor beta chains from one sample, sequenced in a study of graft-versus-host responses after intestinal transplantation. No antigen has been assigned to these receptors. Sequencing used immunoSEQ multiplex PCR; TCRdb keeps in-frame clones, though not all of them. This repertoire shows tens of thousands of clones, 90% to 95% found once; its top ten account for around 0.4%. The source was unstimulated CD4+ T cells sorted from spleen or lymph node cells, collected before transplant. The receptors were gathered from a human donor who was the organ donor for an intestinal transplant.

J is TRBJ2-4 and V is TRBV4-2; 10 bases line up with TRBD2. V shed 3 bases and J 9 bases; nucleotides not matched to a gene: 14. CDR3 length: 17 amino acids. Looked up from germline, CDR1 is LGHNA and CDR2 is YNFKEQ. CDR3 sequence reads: CASSHDIERGGLGIQYF. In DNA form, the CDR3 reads TGTGCCAGCAGCCACGATATCGAGCGGGGGGGCCTAGGCATTCAGTACTTC.

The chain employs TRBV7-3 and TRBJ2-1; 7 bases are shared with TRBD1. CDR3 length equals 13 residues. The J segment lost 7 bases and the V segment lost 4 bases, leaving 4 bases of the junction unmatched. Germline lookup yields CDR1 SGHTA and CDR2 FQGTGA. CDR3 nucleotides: TGTGCCAGCAGCTCGGACAGGTTGAATGAGCAGTTCTTC. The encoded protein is CASSSDRLNEQFF.

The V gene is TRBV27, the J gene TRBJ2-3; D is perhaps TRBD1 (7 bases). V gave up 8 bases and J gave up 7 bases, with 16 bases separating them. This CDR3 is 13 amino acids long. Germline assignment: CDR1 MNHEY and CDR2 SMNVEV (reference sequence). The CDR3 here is CASGGTAVNTQYF. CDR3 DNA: TGTGCCAGCGGGGGGACAGCGGTGAATACGCAGTATTTT.

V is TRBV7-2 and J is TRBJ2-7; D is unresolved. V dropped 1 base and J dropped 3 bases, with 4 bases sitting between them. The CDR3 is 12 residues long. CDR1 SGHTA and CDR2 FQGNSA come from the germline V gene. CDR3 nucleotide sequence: TGTGCCAGCAGCTTAGACAACTACGAGCAGTACTTC. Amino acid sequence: CASSLDNYEQYF.

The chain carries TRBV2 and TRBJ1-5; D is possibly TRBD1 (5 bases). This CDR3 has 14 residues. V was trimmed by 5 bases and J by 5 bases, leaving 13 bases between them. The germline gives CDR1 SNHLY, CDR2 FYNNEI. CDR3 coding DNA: TGTGCCAGCAGTCAAAGGTCGGGGGATCAGCCCCAGCATTTT. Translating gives CASSQRSGDQPQHF.

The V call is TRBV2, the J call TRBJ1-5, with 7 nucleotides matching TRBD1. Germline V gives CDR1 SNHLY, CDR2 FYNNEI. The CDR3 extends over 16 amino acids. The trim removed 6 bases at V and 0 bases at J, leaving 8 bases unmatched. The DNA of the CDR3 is TGTGCCAGCAGCGGGACAGACCGAATTAGCAATCAGCCCCAGCATTTT. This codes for CASSGTDRISNQPQHF.

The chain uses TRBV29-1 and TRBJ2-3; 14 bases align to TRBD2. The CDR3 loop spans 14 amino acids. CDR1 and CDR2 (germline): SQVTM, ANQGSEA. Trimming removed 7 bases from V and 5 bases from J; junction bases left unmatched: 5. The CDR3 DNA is TGCAGCGGACTAGCGGGGGGGTATCTAGATACGCAGTATTTT. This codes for CSGLAGGYLDTQYF.

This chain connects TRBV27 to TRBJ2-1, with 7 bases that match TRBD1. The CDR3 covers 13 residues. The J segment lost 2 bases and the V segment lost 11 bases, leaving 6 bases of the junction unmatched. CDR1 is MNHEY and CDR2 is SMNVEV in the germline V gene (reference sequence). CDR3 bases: TGTGCCGTTCGACAGGGAACCTACAATGAGCAGTTCTTC. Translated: CAVRQGTYNEQFF.

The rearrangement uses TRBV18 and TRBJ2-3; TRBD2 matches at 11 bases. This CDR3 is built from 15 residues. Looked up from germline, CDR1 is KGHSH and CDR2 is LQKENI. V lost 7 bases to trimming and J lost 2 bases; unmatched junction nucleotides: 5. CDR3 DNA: TGTGCCAGCTTCCAACTAGCGGGGGACACAGATACGCAGTATTTT. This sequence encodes CASFQLAGDTDTQYF.

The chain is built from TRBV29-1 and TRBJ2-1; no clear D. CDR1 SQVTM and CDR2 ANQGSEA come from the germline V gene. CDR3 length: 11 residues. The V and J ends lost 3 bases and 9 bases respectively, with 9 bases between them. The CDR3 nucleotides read TGCAGCGTTGAGGGGTGGAGTGAGCAGTTCTTC. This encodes CSVEGWSEQFF.

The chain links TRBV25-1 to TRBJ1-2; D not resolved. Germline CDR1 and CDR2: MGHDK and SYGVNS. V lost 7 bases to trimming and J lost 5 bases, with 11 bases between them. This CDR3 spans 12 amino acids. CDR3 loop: CASKQDGYGYTF. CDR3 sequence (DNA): TGTGCCAGCAAGCAGGATGGATATGGCTACACCTTC.

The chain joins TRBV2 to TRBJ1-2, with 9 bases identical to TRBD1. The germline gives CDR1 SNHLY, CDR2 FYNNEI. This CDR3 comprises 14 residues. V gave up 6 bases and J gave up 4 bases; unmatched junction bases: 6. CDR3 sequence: CASRRDRAGYGYTF. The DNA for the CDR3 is TGTGCCAGCAGGCGGGACAGGGCTGGCTATGGCTACACCTTC.

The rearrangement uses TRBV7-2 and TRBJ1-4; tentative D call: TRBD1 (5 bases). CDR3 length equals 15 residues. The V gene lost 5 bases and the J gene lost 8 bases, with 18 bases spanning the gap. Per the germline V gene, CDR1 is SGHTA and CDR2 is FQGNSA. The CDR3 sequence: CASSPRGPQAEKLFF. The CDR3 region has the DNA TGTGCCAGCAGCCCAAGGGGACCCCAGGCCGAAAAACTGTTTTTT.

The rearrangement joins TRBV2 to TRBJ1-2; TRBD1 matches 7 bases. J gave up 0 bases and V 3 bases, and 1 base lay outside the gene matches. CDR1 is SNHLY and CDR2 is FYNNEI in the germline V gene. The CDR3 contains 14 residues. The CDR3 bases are TGTGCCAGCAGTGATCAGGGGGCTAACTATGGCTACACCTTC. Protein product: CASSDQGANYGYTF.

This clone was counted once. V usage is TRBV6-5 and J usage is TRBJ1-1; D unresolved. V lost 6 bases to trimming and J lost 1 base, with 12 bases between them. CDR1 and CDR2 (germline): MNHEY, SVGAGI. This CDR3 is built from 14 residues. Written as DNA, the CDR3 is TGTGCCAGCAGGTCATGGGTGAGGAACACTGAAGCTTTCTTT. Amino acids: CASRSWVRNTEAFF.

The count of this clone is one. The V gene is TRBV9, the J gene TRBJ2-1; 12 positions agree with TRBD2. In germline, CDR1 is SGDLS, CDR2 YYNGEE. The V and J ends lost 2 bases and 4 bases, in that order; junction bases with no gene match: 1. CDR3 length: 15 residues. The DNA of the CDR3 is TGTGCCAGCAGCGTCCTAGCGGGGGGGTACAATGAGCAGTTCTTC. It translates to CASSVLAGGYNEQFF.

The CDR3 sequence: CASSPIQGREQYF. CDR3 nucleotides: TGCGCCAGCAGCCCTATACAGGGGCGCGAGCAGTACTTC. V usage is TRBV5-1 and J usage is TRBJ2-7, with 7 positions matching TRBD1. Germline values: CDR1 SGHRS, CDR2 YFSETQ. The V and J ends lost 4 bases and 6 bases, in that order; junction bases with no gene match: 7. The CDR3 spans 13 residues.

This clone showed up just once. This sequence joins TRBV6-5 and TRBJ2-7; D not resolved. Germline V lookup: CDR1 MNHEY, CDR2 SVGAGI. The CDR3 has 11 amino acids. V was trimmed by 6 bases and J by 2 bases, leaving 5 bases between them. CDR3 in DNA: TGTGCCAGCAGCGATACCTACGAGCAGTACTTC. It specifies CASSDTYEQYF.

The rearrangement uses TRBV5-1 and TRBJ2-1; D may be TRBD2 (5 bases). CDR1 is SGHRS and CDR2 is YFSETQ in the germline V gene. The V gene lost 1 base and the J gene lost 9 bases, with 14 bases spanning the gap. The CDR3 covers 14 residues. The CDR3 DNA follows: TGCGCCAGCAGCTTGAAACTAGGAGGAGCTGAGCAGTTCTTC. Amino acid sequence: CASSLKLGGAEQFF.

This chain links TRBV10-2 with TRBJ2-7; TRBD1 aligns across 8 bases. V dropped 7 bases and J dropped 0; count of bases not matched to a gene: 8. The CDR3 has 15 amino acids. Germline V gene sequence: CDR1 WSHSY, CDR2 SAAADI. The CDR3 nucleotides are TGCGCCAGCAAGAGACAGGGGCGTAGCTCCTACGAGCAGTACTTC. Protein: CASKRQGRSSYEQYF.

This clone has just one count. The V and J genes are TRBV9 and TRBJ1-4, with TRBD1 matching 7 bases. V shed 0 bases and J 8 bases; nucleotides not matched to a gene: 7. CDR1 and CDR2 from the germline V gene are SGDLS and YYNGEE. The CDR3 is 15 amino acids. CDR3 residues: CASSVGSRGREKLFF. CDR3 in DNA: TGTGCCAGCAGCGTAGGTTCCAGGGGGAGAGAAAAACTGTTTTTT. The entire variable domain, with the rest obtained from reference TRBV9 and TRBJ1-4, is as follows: DSGVTQTPKHLITATGQRVTLRCSPRSGDLSVYWYQQSLDQGLQFLIQYYNGEERAKGNILERFSAQQFPDLHSELNLSSLELGDSALYFCASSVGSRGREKLFFGSGTQLSVL.

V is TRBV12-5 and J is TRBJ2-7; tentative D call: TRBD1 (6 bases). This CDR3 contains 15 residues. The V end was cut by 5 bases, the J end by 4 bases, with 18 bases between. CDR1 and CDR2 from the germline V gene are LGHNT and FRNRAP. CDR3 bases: TGTGCTAGTGGTATGAACAGGGTTACAACTTACGAGCAGTACTTC. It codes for CASGMNRVTTYEQYF.

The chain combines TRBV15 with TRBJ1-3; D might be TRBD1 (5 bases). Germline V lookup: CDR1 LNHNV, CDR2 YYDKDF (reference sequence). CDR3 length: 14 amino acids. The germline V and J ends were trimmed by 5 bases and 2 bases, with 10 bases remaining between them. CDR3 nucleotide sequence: TGTGCCACCAGCCTAGGGACGGCTGGAAACACCATATATTTT. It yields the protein CATSLGTAGNTIYF. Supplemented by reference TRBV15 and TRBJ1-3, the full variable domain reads DAMVIQNPRYQVTQFGKPVTLSCSQTLNHNVMYWYQQKSSQAPKLLFHYYDKDFNNEADTPDNFQSRRPNTSFCFLDIRSPGLGDTAMYLCATSLGTAGNTIYFGEGSWLTVV.

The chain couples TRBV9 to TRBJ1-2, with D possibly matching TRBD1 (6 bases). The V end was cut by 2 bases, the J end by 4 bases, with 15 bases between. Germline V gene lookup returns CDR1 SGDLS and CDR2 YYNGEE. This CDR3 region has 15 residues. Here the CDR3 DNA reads TGTGCCAGCAGCGTCCAGGGGAGGTCTACCTATGGCTACACCTTC. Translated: CASSVQGRSTYGYTF.

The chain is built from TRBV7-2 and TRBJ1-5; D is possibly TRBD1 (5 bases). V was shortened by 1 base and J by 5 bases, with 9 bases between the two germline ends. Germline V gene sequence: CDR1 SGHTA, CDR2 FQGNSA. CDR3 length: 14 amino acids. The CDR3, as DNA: TGTGCCAGCAGCTTAGATGGGGCGGATCAGCCCCAGCATTTT. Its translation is CASSLDGADQPQHF. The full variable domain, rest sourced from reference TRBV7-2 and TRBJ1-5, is GAGVSQSPSNKVTEKGKDVELRCDPISGHTALYWYRQSLGQGLEFLIYFQGNSAPDKSGLPSDRFSAERTGGSVSTLTIQRTQQEDSAVYLCASSLDGADQPQHFGDGTRLSIL.